The T cell receptor beta chain described here comes from a study of blood T cell repertoires in COVID-19. In the study overall: Some COVID-19 samples were acute and others convalescent; all came from the United States, Italy and Spain.

Assay: immunoSEQ multiplex PCR; the TCRdb copy retains only in-frame clones and omits some. The sample consists of some 160,000 clones, approximately 91% of them appearing once. The CDR3 is 14 amino acids. Trimming pared 1 base from V and 10 bases from J, leaving 14 bases between. Germline V gene lookup returns CDR1 WNHNN and CDR2 SYGVQD (reference sequence). The origin of this receptor is a man between 18 and 29 years old with COVID-19, enrolled during active disease. The V gene is TRBV10-1, the J gene TRBJ2-1; the D is unclear. The specimen sequenced was peripheral blood. The CDR3 DNA follows: TGCGCCAGCAGTGAGTTGCCTGGGCGCCCCGAGCAGTTCTTC. Its translation is CASSELPGRPEQFF.